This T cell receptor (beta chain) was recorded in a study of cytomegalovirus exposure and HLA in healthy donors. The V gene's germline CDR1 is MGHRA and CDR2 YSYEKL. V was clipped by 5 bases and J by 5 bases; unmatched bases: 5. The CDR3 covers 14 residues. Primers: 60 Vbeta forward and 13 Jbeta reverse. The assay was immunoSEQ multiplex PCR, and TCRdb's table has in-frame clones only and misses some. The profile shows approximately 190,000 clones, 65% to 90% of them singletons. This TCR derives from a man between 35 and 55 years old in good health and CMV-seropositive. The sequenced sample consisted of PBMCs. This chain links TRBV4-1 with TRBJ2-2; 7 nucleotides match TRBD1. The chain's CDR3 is CASSKGQSTGELFF. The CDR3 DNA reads TGCGCCAGCAGCAAGGGACAGTCGACCGGGGAGCTGTTTTTT.